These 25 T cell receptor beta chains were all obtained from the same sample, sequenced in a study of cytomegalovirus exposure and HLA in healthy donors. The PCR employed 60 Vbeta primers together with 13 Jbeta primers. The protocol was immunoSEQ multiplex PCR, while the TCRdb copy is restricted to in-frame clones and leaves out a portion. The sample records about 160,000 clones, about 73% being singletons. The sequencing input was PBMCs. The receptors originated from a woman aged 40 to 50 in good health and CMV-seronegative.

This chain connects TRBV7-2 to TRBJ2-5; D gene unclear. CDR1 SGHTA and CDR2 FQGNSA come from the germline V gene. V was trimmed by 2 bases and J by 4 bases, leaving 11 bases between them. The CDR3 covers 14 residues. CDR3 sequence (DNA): TGTGCCAGCAGCTTAAACCCAGCAGGAGAGACCCAGTACTTC. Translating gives CASSLNPAGETQYF.

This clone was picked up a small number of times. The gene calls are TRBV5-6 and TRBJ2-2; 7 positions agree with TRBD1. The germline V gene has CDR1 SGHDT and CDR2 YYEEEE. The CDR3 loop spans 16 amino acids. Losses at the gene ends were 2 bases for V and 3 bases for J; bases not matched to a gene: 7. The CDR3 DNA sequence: TGTGCCAGCAGCTTATTAACAGGGGTCCACACCGGGGAGCTGTTTTTT. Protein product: CASSLLTGVHTGELFF.

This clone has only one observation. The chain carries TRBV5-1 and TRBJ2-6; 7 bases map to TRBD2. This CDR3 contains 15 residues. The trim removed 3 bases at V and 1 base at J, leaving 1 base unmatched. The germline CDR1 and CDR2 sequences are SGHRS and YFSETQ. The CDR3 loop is CASSWEGSGANVLTF. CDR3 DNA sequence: TGCGCCAGCAGCTGGGAGGGATCTGGGGCCAACGTCCTGACTTTC. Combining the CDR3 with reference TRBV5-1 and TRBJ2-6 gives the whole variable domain KAGVTQTPRYLIKTRGQQVTLSCSPISGHRSVSWYQQTPGQGLQFLFEYFSETQRNKGNFPGRFSGRQFSNSRSEMNVSTLELGDSALYLCASSWEGSGANVLTFGAGSRLTVL.

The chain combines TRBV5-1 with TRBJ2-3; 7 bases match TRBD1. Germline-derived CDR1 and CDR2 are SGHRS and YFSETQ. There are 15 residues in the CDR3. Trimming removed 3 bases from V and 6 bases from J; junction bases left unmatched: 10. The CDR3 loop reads CASSSLDRAADTQYF. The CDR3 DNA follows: TGCGCCAGCAGCTCCCTTGACAGGGCCGCGGATACGCAGTATTTT. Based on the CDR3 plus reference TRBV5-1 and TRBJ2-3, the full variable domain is KAGVTQTPRYLIKTRGQQVTLSCSPISGHRSVSWYQQTPGQGLQFLFEYFSETQRNKGNFPGRFSGRQFSNSRSEMNVSTLELGDSALYLCASSSLDRAADTQYFGPGTRLTVL.

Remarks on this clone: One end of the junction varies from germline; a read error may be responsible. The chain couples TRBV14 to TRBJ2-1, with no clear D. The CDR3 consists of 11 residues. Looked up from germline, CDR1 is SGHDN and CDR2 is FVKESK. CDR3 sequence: CASSLYSEQFF. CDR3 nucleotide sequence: TGTGCCAGCAGCCTCTACAGTGAGCAGTTCTTC. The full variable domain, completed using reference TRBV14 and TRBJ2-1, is EAGVTQFPSHSVIEKGQTVTLRCDPISGHDNLYWYRRVMGKEIKFLLHFVKESKQDESGMPNNRFLAERTGGTYSTLKVQPAELEDSGVYFCASSLYSEQFFGPGTRLTVL.

The CDR3: CASSPPGATNEKLFF. The CDR3, as DNA: TGTGCCAGCAGCCCACCAGGGGCAACTAATGAAAAACTGTTTTTT. The chain couples TRBV6-5 to TRBJ1-4, with D possibly TRBD1 on 6 matching bases. The CDR3 covers 15 residues. Germline CDR1 and CDR2: MNHEY and SVGAGI. Trimming removed 6 bases at V and 0 bases at J, with 11 bases between.

DNA for the CDR3: TGCGCCAGCAGCTTGGCTAGTAGGCTAGCCGGGGGAGATACGCAGTATTTT. Amino acids: CASSLASRLAGGDTQYF. This chain links TRBV5-1 with TRBJ2-3, with a weak D call TRBD2 (6 bases). Germline-derived CDR1 and CDR2 are SGHRS and YFSETQ. The CDR3 length is 17 residues. V was shortened by 0 bases and J by 5 bases, with 19 bases between the two germline ends.

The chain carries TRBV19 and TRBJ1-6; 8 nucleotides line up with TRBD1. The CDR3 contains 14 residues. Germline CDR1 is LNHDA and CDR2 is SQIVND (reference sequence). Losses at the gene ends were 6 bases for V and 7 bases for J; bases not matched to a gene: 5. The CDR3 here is CASRAGGFNSPLHF. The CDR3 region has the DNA TGTGCCAGTAGGGCAGGGGGCTTCAATTCACCCCTCCACTTT.

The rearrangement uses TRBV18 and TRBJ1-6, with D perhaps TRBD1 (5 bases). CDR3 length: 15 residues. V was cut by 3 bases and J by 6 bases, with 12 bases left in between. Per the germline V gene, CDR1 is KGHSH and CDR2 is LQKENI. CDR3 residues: CASSPGGKGNSPLHF. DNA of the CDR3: TGTGCCAGCTCACCCGGGGGTAAGGGTAATTCACCCCTCCACTTT.

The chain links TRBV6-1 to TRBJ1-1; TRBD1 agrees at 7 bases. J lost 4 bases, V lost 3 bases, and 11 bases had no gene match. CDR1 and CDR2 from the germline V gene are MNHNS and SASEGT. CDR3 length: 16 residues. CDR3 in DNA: TGTGCCAGCAGTGAGGCCTGGGGCAGGGGGAGCACTGAAGCTTTCTTT. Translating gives CASSEAWGRGSTEAFF.

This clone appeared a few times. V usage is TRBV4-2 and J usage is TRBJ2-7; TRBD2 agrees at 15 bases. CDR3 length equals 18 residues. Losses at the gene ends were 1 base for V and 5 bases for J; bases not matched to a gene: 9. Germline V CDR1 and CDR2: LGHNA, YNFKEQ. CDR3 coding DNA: TGTGCCAGCAGCCAAGGGGGACTAGCGGGGGGAATTTCGGACGAGCAGTACTTC. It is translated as CASSQGGLAGGISDEQYF.

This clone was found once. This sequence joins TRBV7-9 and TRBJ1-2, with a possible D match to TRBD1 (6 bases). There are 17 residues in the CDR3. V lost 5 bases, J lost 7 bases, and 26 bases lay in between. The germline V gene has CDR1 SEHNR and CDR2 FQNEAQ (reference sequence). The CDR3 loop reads CASSPGPTWGPRGGYTF. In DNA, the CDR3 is TGTGCCAGCAGCCCAGGACCCACGTGGGGGCCTCGAGGTGGCTACACCTTC.

Here the CDR3 DNA reads TGTGCCAGCAGCGTCGGACAGGGGAACACCGGGGAGCTGTTTTTT. Protein sequence: CASSVGQGNTGELFF. The V and J genes are TRBV7-9 and TRBJ2-2; 8 nucleotides line up with TRBD1. From germline, CDR1 is SEHNR and CDR2 FQNEAQ (reference sequence). After removal of 5 bases from V and 1 base from J, the junction contained 3 bases not matched to a gene. This CDR3 is 15 amino acids long. The whole variable domain, remainder taken from reference TRBV7-9 and TRBJ2-2, is DTGVSQNPRHKITKRGQNVTFRCDPISEHNRLYWYRQTLGQGPEFLTYFQNEAQLEKSRLLSDRFSAERPKGSFSTLEIQRTEQGDSAMYLCASSVGQGNTGELFFGEGSRLTVL.

CDR3 residues: CASSGQGARATEAFF. CDR3 DNA sequence: TGTGCCAGCAGTGGACAGGGGGCGCGGGCAACTGAAGCTTTCTTT. This chain connects TRBV2 to TRBJ1-1; 10 bases agree with TRBD1. V shed 4 bases and J 5 bases; nucleotides not matched to a gene: 7. CDR1 and CDR2 (germline): SNHLY, FYNNEI. CDR3 length: 15 residues.

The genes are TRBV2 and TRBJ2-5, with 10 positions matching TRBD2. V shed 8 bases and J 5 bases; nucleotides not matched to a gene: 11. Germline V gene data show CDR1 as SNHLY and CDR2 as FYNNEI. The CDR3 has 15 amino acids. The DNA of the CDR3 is TGTGCCAGCGCACGAGAGCGGGGGGGCCACGAGACCCAGTACTTC. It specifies CASARERGGHETQYF.

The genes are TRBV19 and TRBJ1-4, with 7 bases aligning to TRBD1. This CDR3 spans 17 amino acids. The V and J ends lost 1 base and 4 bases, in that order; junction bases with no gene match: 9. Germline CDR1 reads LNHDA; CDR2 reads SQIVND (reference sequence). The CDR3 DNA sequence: TGTGCCAGTAGTATAGCCCCCGGGACAGTGCGTAATGAAAAACTGTTTTTT. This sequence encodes CASSIAPGTVRNEKLFF.

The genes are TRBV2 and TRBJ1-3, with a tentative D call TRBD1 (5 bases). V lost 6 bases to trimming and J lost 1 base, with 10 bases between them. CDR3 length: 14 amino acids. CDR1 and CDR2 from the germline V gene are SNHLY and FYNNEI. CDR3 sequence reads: CASSADRSGNTIYF. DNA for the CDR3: TGTGCCAGCAGCGCAGACAGATCTGGAAACACCATATATTTT.

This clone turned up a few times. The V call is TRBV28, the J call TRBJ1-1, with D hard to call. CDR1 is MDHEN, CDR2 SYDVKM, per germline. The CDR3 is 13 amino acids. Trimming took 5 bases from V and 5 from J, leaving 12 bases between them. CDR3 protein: CASSPGGMTEAFF. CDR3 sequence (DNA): TGTGCCAGCAGTCCTGGAGGTATGACTGAAGCTTTCTTT.

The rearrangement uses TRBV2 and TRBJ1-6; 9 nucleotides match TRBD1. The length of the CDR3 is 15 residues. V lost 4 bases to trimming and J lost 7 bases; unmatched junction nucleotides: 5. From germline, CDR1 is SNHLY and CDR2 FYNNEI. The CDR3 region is CASSASGQGNSPLHF. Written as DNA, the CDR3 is TGTGCCAGCAGTGCCTCCGGACAGGGGAATTCACCCCTCCACTTT.

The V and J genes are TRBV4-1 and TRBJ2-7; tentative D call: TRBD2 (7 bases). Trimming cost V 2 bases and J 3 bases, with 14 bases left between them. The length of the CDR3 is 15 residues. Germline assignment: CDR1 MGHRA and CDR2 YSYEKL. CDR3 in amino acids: CASSQSSGGLYEQYF. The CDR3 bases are TGCGCCAGCAGCCAAAGTTCGGGGGGCCTCTACGAGCAGTACTTC.

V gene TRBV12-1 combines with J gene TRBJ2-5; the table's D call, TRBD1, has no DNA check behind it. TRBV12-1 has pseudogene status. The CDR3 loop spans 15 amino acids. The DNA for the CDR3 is TGTGCCAGCAGCTTTAAAAGGGGGTCCCAAGAGACCCAGTACTTC. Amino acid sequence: CASSFKRGSQETQYF.

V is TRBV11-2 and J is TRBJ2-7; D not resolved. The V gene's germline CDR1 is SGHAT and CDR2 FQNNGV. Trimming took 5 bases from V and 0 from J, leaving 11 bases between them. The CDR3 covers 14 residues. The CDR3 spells CASSVQAISYEQYF. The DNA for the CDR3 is TGTGCCAGCAGCGTCCAGGCCATCTCCTACGAGCAGTACTTC.

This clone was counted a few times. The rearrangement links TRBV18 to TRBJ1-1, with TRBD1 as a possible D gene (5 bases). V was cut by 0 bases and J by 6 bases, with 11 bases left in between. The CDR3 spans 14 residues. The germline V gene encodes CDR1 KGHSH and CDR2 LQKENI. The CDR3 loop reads CASSPPWGGSEAFF. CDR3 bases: TGTGCCAGCTCACCACCGTGGGGGGGGTCTGAAGCTTTCTTT.

The CDR3, as DNA: TGTGCCAGCTCACGGGGGGGGAACTATGGCTACACCTTC. As protein: CASSRGGNYGYTF. V is TRBV18 and J is TRBJ1-2, with D maybe TRBD1 (5 bases). Germline CDR1 is KGHSH and CDR2 is LQKENI. V was shortened by 4 bases and J by 2 bases, with 8 bases between the two germline ends. This CDR3 region has 13 residues.

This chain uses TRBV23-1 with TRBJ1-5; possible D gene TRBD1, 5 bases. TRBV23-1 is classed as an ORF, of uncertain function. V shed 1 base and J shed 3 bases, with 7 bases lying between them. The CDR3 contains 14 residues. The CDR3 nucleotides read TGCGCCAGCAGTCAATGGACAAACAATCAGCCCCAGCATTTT. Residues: CASSQWTNNQPQHF.